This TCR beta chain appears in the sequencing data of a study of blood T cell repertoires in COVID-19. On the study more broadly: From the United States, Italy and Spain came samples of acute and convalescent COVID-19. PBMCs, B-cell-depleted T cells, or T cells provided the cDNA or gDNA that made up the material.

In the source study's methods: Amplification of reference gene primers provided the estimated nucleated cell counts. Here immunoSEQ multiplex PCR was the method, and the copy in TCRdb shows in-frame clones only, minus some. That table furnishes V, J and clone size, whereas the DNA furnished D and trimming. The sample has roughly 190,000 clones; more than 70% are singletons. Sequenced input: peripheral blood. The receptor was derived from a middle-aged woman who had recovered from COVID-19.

The CDR3 region is CASTQRTGAYEQYF. Here the CDR3 DNA reads TGTGCCAGCACCCAAAGGACAGGCGCCTACGAGCAGTACTTC. V is TRBV6-5 and J is TRBJ2-7; 7 nucleotides match TRBD1. The CDR3 extends over 14 amino acids. Germline V gene lookup returns CDR1 MNHEY and CDR2 SVGAGI. Germline trimming cut 7 bases from V and 2 bases from J; bases unmatched to any gene: 8.